Shown below are 24 T cell receptor beta chains from a single sample sequenced in a study of PD-L1 blockade in urothelial cancer. TCRdb's copy holds only in-frame clones and misses some; the assay was immunoSEQ multiplex PCR. The sample lists approximately 120,000 clones, roughly 82% occurring once. Time point specified: peripheral blood 6 weeks after treatment start. The specimen comprised PBMCs, sampled around atezolizumab (anti-PD-L1) treatment. These receptors were collected from a man aged 50 to 59 with urothelial cancer.

The chain joins TRBV11-2 to TRBJ2-7; TRBD2 matches 9 bases. This CDR3 spans 14 amino acids. V dropped 5 bases and J dropped 3; count of bases not matched to a gene: 5. The germline gives CDR1 SGHAT, CDR2 FQNNGV. This chain's CDR3 is CASSPSGRFYEQYF. DNA for the CDR3: TGTGCCAGCAGCCCCAGCGGGAGGTTCTACGAGCAGTACTTC.

This clone was detected only once. This rearrangement joins TRBV6-5 to TRBJ1-5, with TRBD1 matching 9 bases. Per germline, CDR1 MNHEY and CDR2 SVGAGI. With 5 bases clipped from V and 11 bases from J, the junction kept 13 bases outside the gene matches. The CDR3 consists of 15 residues. The CDR3 reads CASSPGTGSSRAQHF. The CDR3, as DNA: TGTGCCAGCAGTCCCGGGACAGGGTCCTCGAGGGCCCAGCATTTT.

This chain connects TRBV30 to TRBJ2-3; D gene uncertain. The germline V gene encodes CDR1 GTSNPN and CDR2 SVGIG (reference sequence). The CDR3 extends over 12 amino acids. Trimming took off 1 base at V and 3 bases at J, with 5 bases between the two ends. CDR3 sequence: CAWSGVTDTQYF. The CDR3 DNA sequence: TGTGCCTGGAGTGGAGTAACAGATACGCAGTATTTT.

The chain is built from TRBV28 and TRBJ1-5; perhaps TRBD1 as D (6 bases). Germline CDR1 and CDR2: MDHEN and SYDVKM. The CDR3 length is 15 residues. V shed 7 bases and J shed 3 bases, with 16 bases lying between them. CDR3 coding DNA: TGTGCCAGCAAATACAGGGACGGGTACAATCAGCCCCAGCATTTT. Its protein product is CASKYRDGYNQPQHF.

The genes are TRBV2 and TRBJ2-7; 11 bases align to TRBD2. In germline, CDR1 is SNHLY, CDR2 FYNNEI. The CDR3 extends over 15 amino acids. V lost 4 bases, J lost 4 bases, and 6 bases stayed unmatched. The CDR3 DNA is TGTGCCAGCAGTGTCGGTAGCGGGAGGGGTTACGAGCAGTACTTC. Protein: CASSVGSGRGYEQYF. Full variable domain (outside the CDR3, taken from reference TRBV2 and TRBJ2-7): EPEVTQTPSHQVTQMGQEVILRCVPISNHLYFYWYRQILGQKVEFLVSFYNNEISEKSEIFDDQFSVERPDGSNFTLKIRSTKLEDSAMYFCASSVGSGRGYEQYFGPGTRLTVT.

The chain carries TRBV10-3 and TRBJ1-2; TRBD1 matches 9 bases. CDR3 length equals 13 residues. The V and J ends lost 7 bases and 7 bases, in that order; junction bases with no gene match: 7. Germline V CDR1 and CDR2: ENHRY, SYGVKD. CDR3 DNA sequence: TGTGCCATCACCCCGACAGGGGGGTCTGGCTACACCTTC. It is translated as CAITPTGGSGYTF.

CDR3 loop: CASSPPAVRGNEQFF. The CDR3 nucleotides read TGTGCCAGCAGCCCCCCAGCGGTCAGAGGCAATGAGCAGTTCTTC. This sequence joins TRBV9 and TRBJ2-1; D possibly corresponds to TRBD2 (5 bases). The CDR3 is made up of 15 amino acids. Trimming cost V 4 bases and J 6 bases, with 17 bases left between them. Germline lookup yields CDR1 SGDLS and CDR2 YYNGEE.

CDR3 sequence (DNA): TGTGCCAGCACGAGGGGACTCCGCACTGAAGCTTTCTTT. This codes for CASTRGLRTEAFF. The V gene is TRBV2, the J gene TRBJ1-1; possible D gene TRBD1, 5 bases. This CDR3 has 13 amino acids. V was clipped by 7 bases and J by 4 bases, with 13 bases between them. Germline CDR1 and CDR2: SNHLY and FYNNEI.

This clone was seen more than once but under ten times. DNA for the CDR3: TGTGCCAGCAGTGGGAGGGGAAGTACTGAAGCTTTCTTT. It encodes CASSGRGSTEAFF. The chain carries TRBV2 and TRBJ1-1, with D possibly matching TRBD1 (5 bases). CDR3 length: 13 residues. V was pared by 4 bases and J by 5 bases, with 11 bases between. The germline CDR1 and CDR2 sequences are SNHLY and FYNNEI.

The chain has TRBV7-2 and TRBJ2-7; 7 bases align to TRBD2. V gave up 7 bases and J gave up 6 bases; unmatched junction bases: 12. The V gene's germline CDR1 is SGHTA and CDR2 FQGNSA. The CDR3 runs 14 residues. CDR3 nucleotide sequence: TGTGCCAGCACTAGGGACGCGGGAGTAGGCGAGCAGTACTTC. Protein product: CASTRDAGVGEQYF. Full variable domain (outside the CDR3, taken from reference TRBV7-2 and TRBJ2-7): GAGVSQSPSNKVTEKGKDVELRCDPISGHTALYWYRQSLGQGLEFLIYFQGNSAPDKSGLPSDRFSAERTGGSVSTLTIQRTQQEDSAVYLCASTRDAGVGEQYFGPGTRLTVT.

The chain employs TRBV30 and TRBJ2-2; no clear D. The germline V gene has CDR1 GTSNPN and CDR2 SVGIG (reference sequence). The V end was cut by 7 bases, the J end by 2 bases, with 14 bases between. The CDR3 totals 14 residues. The CDR3 spells CASHSGRNTGELFF. DNA of the CDR3: TGTGCCTCACACAGTGGCAGAAACACCGGGGAGCTGTTTTTT.

This clone has a handful of counts. This rearrangement joins TRBV30 to TRBJ1-2; 8 positions match TRBD1. The germline gives CDR1 GTSNPN, CDR2 SVGIG (reference sequence). V lost 3 bases to trimming and J lost 7 bases; unmatched junction nucleotides: 7. CDR3 size: 13 residues. The CDR3 DNA sequence: TGTGCCTGGAGCTCAGGGGGCGCTGGTGGCTACACCTTC. It yields the protein CAWSSGGAGGYTF.

This chain links TRBV29-1 with TRBJ2-1; TRBD2 aligns across 11 bases. CDR3 length: 22 amino acids. After removal of 4 bases from V and 4 bases from J, the junction contained 27 bases not matched to a gene. Per the germline V gene, CDR1 is SQVTM and CDR2 is ANQGSEA. In DNA form, the CDR3 reads TGCAGCGTTGTAGGAATTACGTCCATAACTAGCGGGAGATCGCCCGGATACAATGAGCAGTTCTTC. Encoded protein: CSVVGITSITSGRSPGYNEQFF.

J is TRBJ2-1 and V is TRBV10-3; perhaps TRBD2 as D (5 bases). The CDR3 covers 16 residues. Trimming stripped 6 bases from V and 9 bases from J, with 24 bases between. Per the germline V gene, CDR1 is ENHRY and CDR2 is SYGVKD. The CDR3 DNA follows: TGTGCCATCAGGGAGGAAGCGGTGACCCCAATAGGTGAGCAGTTCTTC. The encoded protein is CAIREEAVTPIGEQFF.

This rearrangement joins TRBV5-1 to TRBJ2-7; D is perhaps TRBD2 (6 bases). In germline, CDR1 is SGHRS, CDR2 YFSETQ. Deletions cut 2 bases from V and 0 bases from J, with 21 bases between. The CDR3 covers 18 residues. CDR3 sequence (DNA): TGCGCCAGCAGCTTACGGGAGCTTACCTACGGGAGCTCCTACGAGCAGTACTTC. Protein: CASSLRELTYGSSYEQYF.

The DNA of the CDR3 is TGTGCCAGCAGCTACCCTAGCGGATACACAGATACGCAGTATTTT. Amino acid sequence: CASSYPSGYTDTQYF. The chain combines TRBV5-5 with TRBJ2-3; TRBD2 matches 7 bases. Germline CDR1 reads SGHKS; CDR2 reads YYEKEE (reference sequence). V lost 3 bases and J lost 2; bases outside the gene matches: 6. CDR3 length equals 15 residues.

V and J are TRBV4-1 and TRBJ1-2; D is undetermined. This CDR3 spans 16 amino acids. V lost 0 bases to trimming and J lost 4 bases, with 15 bases between them. Germline V lookup: CDR1 MGHRA, CDR2 YSYEKL. Here the CDR3 DNA reads TGCGCCAGCAGCCAAGAGCCGGCAGCGAGTTTCTATGGCTACACCTTC. Protein sequence: CASSQEPAASFYGYTF.

This rearrangement joins TRBV4-2 to TRBJ2-7, with 9 positions matching TRBD2. CDR1 and CDR2 (germline): LGHNA, YNFKEQ. The CDR3 contains 15 residues. The V and J ends lost 3 bases and 1 base, in that order; junction bases with no gene match: 4. The CDR3 loop is CASSQREGESYEQYF. The CDR3 nucleotides are TGTGCCAGCAGCCAGCGGGAGGGCGAGTCCTACGAGCAGTACTTC.

This chain joins TRBV19 and TRBJ2-2; D is perhaps TRBD1 (5 bases). Germline CDR1 is LNHDA and CDR2 is SQIVND (reference sequence). Trimming cost V 2 bases and J 6 bases, with 19 bases left between them. This CDR3 is 17 amino acids long. Here the CDR3 reads CASSILSLTARSGELFF. CDR3 coding DNA: TGTGCCAGTAGTATATTGTCCCTGACAGCCCGGTCCGGGGAGCTGTTTTTT.

The chain couples TRBV2 to TRBJ1-2; D is uncertain. This CDR3 has 13 residues. V gave up 2 bases and J gave up 1 base, with 5 bases separating them. CDR1 and CDR2 from the germline V gene are SNHLY and FYNNEI. The CDR3 DNA reads TGTGCCAGCAGTGAAAGGAGTAACTATGGCTACACCTTC. Its protein product is CASSERSNYGYTF.

The chain has TRBV19 and TRBJ1-2; D is undetermined. Germline CDR1 and CDR2: LNHDA and SQIVND (reference sequence). V shed 2 bases and J shed 8 bases, with 15 bases lying between them. The CDR3 sequence is 14 residues long. In DNA, the CDR3 is TGTGCCAGTAGTATACCCCAGGAACGGGGAGGCTACACCTTC. Translating gives CASSIPQERGGYTF.

Only one count was recorded for this clone. The CDR3 is CASSALGGEPTDTQYF. In nucleotides, the CDR3 is TGTGCCAGCAGCGCCCTTGGCGGGGAACCCACAGATACGCAGTATTTT. The chain combines TRBV9 with TRBJ2-3; a weak D match, TRBD2 (6 bases). Looked up from germline, CDR1 is SGDLS and CDR2 is YYNGEE. The V and J ends lost 3 bases and 2 bases respectively, with 16 bases between them. CDR3 length: 16 residues.

This clone was counted a single time. The chain has TRBV27 and TRBJ2-1; the match to TRBD2 covers 7 bases. The germline CDR1 and CDR2 sequences are MNHEY and SMNVEV (reference sequence). V lost 5 bases, J lost 7 bases, and 5 bases stayed unmatched. The CDR3 spans 13 residues. This CDR3 is CASSRGSVNEQFF. The CDR3 coding sequence is TGTGCCAGCAGTCGCGGGAGCGTGAATGAGCAGTTCTTC.

The chain combines TRBV5-5 with TRBJ1-1, with D perhaps matching TRBD1 (5 bases). V was shortened by 3 bases and J by 4 bases, with 13 bases between the two germline ends. CDR3 length: 14 residues. Germline lookup yields CDR1 SGHKS and CDR2 YYEKEE (reference sequence). CDR3 coding DNA: TGTGCCAGCAGCTCGGCCAGGGTTAGCACTGAAGCTTTCTTT. It is translated as CASSSARVSTEAFF.